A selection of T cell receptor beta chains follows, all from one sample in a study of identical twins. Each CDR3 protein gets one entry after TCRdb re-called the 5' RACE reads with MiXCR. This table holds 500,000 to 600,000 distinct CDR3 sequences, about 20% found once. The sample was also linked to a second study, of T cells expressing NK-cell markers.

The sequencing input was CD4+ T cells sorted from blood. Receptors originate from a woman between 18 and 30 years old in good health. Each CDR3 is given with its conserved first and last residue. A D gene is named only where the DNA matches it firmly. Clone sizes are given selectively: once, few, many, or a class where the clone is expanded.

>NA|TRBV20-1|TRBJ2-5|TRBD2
TGCAGTGCCAGATGGACTAGCGGGAGGGCCCGGGAGACCCAGTACTTC
CSARWTSGRARETQYF
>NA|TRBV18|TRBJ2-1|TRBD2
TGTGCCAGCTCACCACCCCTAGCGGGGCACAATGAGCAGTTCTTC
CASSPPLAGHNEQFF
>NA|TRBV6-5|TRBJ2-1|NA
TGTGCCAGCAGTTACACCCCGGCGGGCAACGATGAGCAGTTCTTC
CASSYTPAGNDEQFF
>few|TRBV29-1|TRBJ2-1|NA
TGCAGCGCACGGGGAGGATGGCGGGGCTACAATGAGCAGTTCTTC
CSARGGWRGYNEQFF
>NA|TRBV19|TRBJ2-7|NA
TGTGCCAGTAGCGGGGGCCTCTCCTACGAGCAGTACTTC
CASSGGLSYEQYF
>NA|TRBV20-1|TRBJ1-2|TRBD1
TGCAGTGCTAGGGAGACAGGGATGGTCGGTGGCTACACCTTC
CSARETGMVGGYTF
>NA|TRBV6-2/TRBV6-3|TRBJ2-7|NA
TGTGCCAGCAGCCCTGCTTCGCGGTACTACGAGCAGTACTTC
CASSPASRYYEQYF
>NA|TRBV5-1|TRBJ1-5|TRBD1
TGCGCCAGCAGCGTCAGGGGGCTGCCCCAGCATTTT
CASSVRGLPQHF
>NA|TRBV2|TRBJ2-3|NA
TGTGCCAGCAGTGTCGCGGGTACGCAGTATTTT
CASSVAGTQYF
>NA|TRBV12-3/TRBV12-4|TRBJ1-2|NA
TGTGCCAGCAGTTTGTGGTCTAACTATGGCTACACCTTC
CASSLWSNYGYTF
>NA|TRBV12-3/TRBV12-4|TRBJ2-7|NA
TGTGCCAGCAGTTATAAGCACGAGCAGTACTTC
CASSYKHEQYF
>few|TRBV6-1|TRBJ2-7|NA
TGTGCCAGCAGTACCGGACTAGGAGGGACCAGGGGCGAGCAGTACTTC
CASSTGLGGTRGEQYF
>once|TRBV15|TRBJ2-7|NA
TGTGCCACCCAACTTGGCCGTTTGAATTGGCAGTACTTC
CATQLGRLNWQYF
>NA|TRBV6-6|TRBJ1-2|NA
TGTGCCAGCAGCTCGACAGGAACCCTGGTTTACACCTTC
CASSSTGTLVYTF
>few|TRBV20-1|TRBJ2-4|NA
TGCAGTGCTTGGGCCGCCGGGAACATTCAGTACTTC
CSAWAAGNIQYF
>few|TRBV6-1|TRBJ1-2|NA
TGTGCCAGCAGTGGACGACAGGTTGATTATGGCTACACCTTC
CASSGRQVDYGYTF